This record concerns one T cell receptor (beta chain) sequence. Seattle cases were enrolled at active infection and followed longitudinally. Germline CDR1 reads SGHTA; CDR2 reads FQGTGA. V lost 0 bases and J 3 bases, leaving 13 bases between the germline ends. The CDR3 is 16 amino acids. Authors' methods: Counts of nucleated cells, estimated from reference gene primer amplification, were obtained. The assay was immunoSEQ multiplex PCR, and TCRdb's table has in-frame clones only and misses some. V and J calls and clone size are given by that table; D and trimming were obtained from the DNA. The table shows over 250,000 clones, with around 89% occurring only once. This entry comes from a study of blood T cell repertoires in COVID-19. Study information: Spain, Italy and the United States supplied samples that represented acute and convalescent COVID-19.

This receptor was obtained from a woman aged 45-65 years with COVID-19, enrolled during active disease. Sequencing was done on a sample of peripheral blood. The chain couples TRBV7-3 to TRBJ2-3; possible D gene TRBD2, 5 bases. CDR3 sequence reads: CASSLTGGPLTDTQYF. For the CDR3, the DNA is TGTGCCAGCAGCTTAACTGGAGGCCCGCTTACAGATACGCAGTATTTT.